Here is one T cell receptor (beta chain) with its context. Its specific antigen is unknown. The input lacks base qualities; no much larger clone sits a single base away. The sample originates from a study of T cell responses to AZD1222 COVID-19 vaccine (dated by TCRdb to the early 2020s). Looking at the study overall: Because spike-specific TCR depth and breadth did not differ between the two schedules, AZD1222 recipients who got a second dose at roughly 4 weeks were pooled with those who got a second dose at roughly 12 weeks. TCR sequencing covered 233 trial participants: 200 to 220 given two doses of AZD1222 and approximately 26 given two doses of MenACWY control vaccine. Trial participants were enrolled into age subgroups of 18-55, 56-69 and 70-plus years, which contained 148, 28 and 57 TCR-sequenced participants, respectively. Here is what the overall study found, with its caveats: Participants were mostly white British, with more females than males. The authors suggested clonal diversity may have been underestimated. Epitopes outside the regions mutated in the B.1.351 and B.1.1.7 variants were reportedly recognized by nearly half of the unique spike-specific TCRs. The vaccine-associated CD4 TCRs covered the entire spike protein, and the dominant responses fell in regions 160-218 and 743-854. Conclusions about previously exposed vaccinees were limited because only a handful of AZD1222 recipients were SARS-CoV-2 seropositive at baseline. The 56-69-year group was small, and its depth increase did not reach significance, likely because of low power. After two AZD1222 doses, spike-specific TCR breadth and depth were significantly higher than at day 0 and than in MenACWY recipients. Because no samples from the day 14 peak response were available, repertoires could be characterized only after the peak T cell response.

The CDR3 has 14 amino acids, counting the end cysteine and phenylalanine. Only the CDR3 DNA stays, 42 bases, in frame from base 1. Trimming removed 7 bases from V and 5 bases from J, leaving 12 bases between the germline ends. The germline V gene supplies CDR1 ENHRY and CDR2 SYGVKD. Interpreted using the paper, the time point label stands for: baseline before first vaccination. Vaccinee samples came from UK trials COV001 and COV002, including a single-blind randomized controlled phase 2/3 trial of AZD1222 (ChAdOx1 nCoV-19) in healthy adults. For TCRbeta chain sequencing, PBMC samples were collected from trial participants at day 0 and at day 28 after the second dose. The CDR3 regions of human TCRbeta chains were subjected to immunosequencing. The published analysis was carried out like this. Repertoire TCRs were checked for matches against a reference library of SARS-CoV-2-specific TCRs that had been generated using the MIRA antigen-specificity platform. Breadth meant the fraction of unique TCRs that were SARS-CoV-2-associated, whereas depth meant the fraction of total T cells that were SARS-CoV-2-associated. Using the MIRA data, every spike-specific TCR was mapped to the spike region that the TCR reacted to and assigned to either a CD4 or a CD8 class. Log10-transformed breadth and depth values were compared by one-way ANOVA with Sidak's multiple comparisons tests. TCRdb provides this immuneACCESS table in a form limited to in-frame rearrangements. Some clones are lacking; in checked studies, under half of them reflect an unresolved V gene, and why the rest are absent is not known. That table supplies the V and J calls and clone size; D and trimming were determined from the DNA. This sample comprises 170,000 or so clones, around nine tenths of them detected only once. The ten most abundant clones make up about 1.6% of the sample.

Sequencing used peripheral blood, obtained on day 0 of AZD1222 vaccination. The chain was built from TRBV10-3 and TRBJ1-6; a confident D gene designation cannot be given. This receptor was taken from an adult in good health. The CDR3 has the sequence CAIKRAVDNSPLHF. Here is the DNA: TGTGCCATCAAACGGGCGGTGGATAATTCACCCCTCCACTTT.